The rows below give T cell receptor beta chains drawn from one sample of a study of blood T cells in healthy people across ages. TCRdb reanalysed the 5' RACE reads using MiXCR and keeps one entry per CDR3 protein. This sample has about 1.7 million distinct CDR3 sequences, with under 30% found just once. Sequencing was performed on blood. These receptors all come from a woman aged 30 to 39 in good health. Each CDR3 is given with its conserved first and last residue. D genes are given only for firm matches. Size values are once, few and many counts, or a class for expanded clones, and some rows have none.

-,TRBJ2-5,-,TRBV10-2,CDSLGGLGETQYF,TGCGACAGCCTAGGGGGATTGGGAGAGACCCAGTACTTC
TRBD1,TRBJ2-7,-,TRBV30,CAWSVGQASSEQYF,TGTGCCTGGAGTGTAGGACAGGCCTCTTCGGAGCAGTACTTC
TRBD2,TRBJ2-1,many,TRBV3-1,CASSQGAAGGPSYNEQFF,TGTGCCAGCAGCCAAGGTGCAGCGGGGGGGCCGTCCTACAATGAGCAGTTCTTC
-,TRBJ1-1,-,TRBV5-4,CASRTPGGTGEAFF,TGTGCCAGCAGGACCCCGGGGGGGACCGGTGAAGCTTTCTTT
-,TRBJ2-2,-,TRBV24-1,CATRVLSGNTGELFF,TGTGCCACCAGAGTTCTCTCCGGGAACACCGGGGAGCTGTTTTTT
TRBD2,TRBJ2-1,few,TRBV24-1,CATSASGGWNEQFF,TGTGCCACCAGTGCTTCGGGAGGGTGGAATGAGCAGTTCTTC
-,TRBJ2-1,many,TRBV5-1,CASSLGQAYNEQFF,TGCGCCAGCAGCTTGGGACAGGCCTACAATGAGCAGTTCTTC
-,TRBJ2-3,many,TRBV20-1,CSARVGGGGTDTQYF,TGCAGTGCTAGAGTTGGAGGAGGAGGGACAGATACGCAGTATTTT
-,TRBJ2-6,many,TRBV7-9,CASSLYGANVLTF,TGTGCCAGCAGCTTATACGGGGCCAACGTCCTGACTTTC
-,TRBJ2-7,-,TRBV18,CASSPFRETYEQYF,TGTGCCAGCTCCCCATTTCGGGAAACCTACGAGCAGTACTTC
-,TRBJ2-1,many,TRBV20-1,CSARAGSSGFEQFF,TGCAGTGCTAGGGCGGGTAGTTCTGGATTCGAGCAGTTCTTC
-,TRBJ1-1,-,TRBV20-1,CSAIDMRGTEAFF,TGCAGCGCCATCGACATGAGGGGCACTGAAGCTTTCTTT
-,TRBJ1-1,few,TRBV27,CASSLYGGMNTEAFF,TGTGCCAGCAGTTTATACGGGGGTATGAACACTGAAGCTTTCTTT
TRBD2,TRBJ2-1,-,TRBV3-1,CASSLRLAGINEQFF,TGTGCCAGCAGCCTCAGACTAGCGGGGATCAATGAGCAGTTCTTC
-,TRBJ2-7,-,TRBV7-9,CASSLATAATLYEQYF,TGTGCCAGCAGCTTAGCGACCGCAGCGACCCTCTACGAGCAGTACTTC
TRBD1,TRBJ2-1,many,TRBV5-1,CASSFLGTGYNEQFF,TGCGCCAGCAGCTTCCTGGGGACAGGGTACAATGAGCAGTTCTTC
-,TRBJ1-1,-,TRBV30,CAWSRQSNTEAFF,TGTGCCTGGAGTCGACAGTCGAACACTGAAGCTTTCTTT
TRBD2,TRBJ2-5,few,TRBV7-7,CASSPSGGFGTQYF,TGTGCCAGCAGCCCAAGCGGGGGGTTCGGGACCCAGTACTTC
TRBD1,TRBJ1-2,few,TRBV4-1,CASSQGSGDRGDGYTF,TGCGCCAGCAGCCAAGGGTCCGGGGACAGGGGTGACGGCTACACCTTC
-,TRBJ2-5,few,TRBV20-1,CSAPRGANEETQYF,TGCAGTGCTCCCCGGGGGGCCAACGAGGAGACCCAGTACTTC
TRBD1,TRBJ2-1,few,TRBV10-3,CATLTGEMSNEQFF,TGTGCCACCCTGACAGGGGAAATGAGCAATGAGCAGTTCTTC
TRBD1,TRBJ1-2,few,TRBV15,CATSRSGTGGRGYTF,TGTGCCACCAGCAGATCCGGGACAGGGGGCCGTGGCTACACCTTC
-,TRBJ1-5,few,TRBV12-3/TRBV12-4,CASNDKGGQPQHF,TGTGCCAGCAACGATAAAGGAGGTCAGCCCCAGCATTTT
-,TRBJ1-4,few,TRBV12-3/TRBV12-4,CASRDRPSEVLFF,TGTGCCAGCCGTGACAGACCCTCTGAAGTACTGTTTTTT
-,TRBJ1-2,many,TRBV10-2,CASSEEGTAHGYTF,TGCGCCAGCAGTGAGGAGGGAACAGCGCATGGCTACACCTTC
-,TRBJ1-2,few,TRBV19,CTSSIHRADGYTF,TGTACCAGTAGTATACACAGGGCGGATGGCTACACCTTC
TRBD2,TRBJ2-1,-,TRBV5-1,CASSPEREYHNEQFF,TGCGCCAGCAGCCCCGAGCGGGAGTACCACAATGAGCAGTTCTTC
-,TRBJ2-5,few,TRBV10-2,CASSARTKETQYF,TGCGCCAGCAGTGCTAGGACTAAGGAGACCCAGTACTTC
-,TRBJ2-1,many,TRBV4-2,CASSQDGGNYNEQFF,TGTGCCAGCAGCCAAGATGGCGGGAACTACAATGAGCAGTTCTTC
-,TRBJ2-7,few,TRBV6-2/TRBV6-3,CASREWGGTYEQYF,TGTGCCAGCAGGGAGTGGGGCGGAACCTACGAGCAGTACTTC
-,TRBJ1-1,-,TRBV2,CAITTGTNVGAFF,TGTGCCATTACTACCGGGACCAACGTGGGAGCTTTCTTT
TRBD2,TRBJ2-1,-,TRBV27,CASSLRLAGLFMDEQFF,TGTGCCAGCAGTTTAAGACTAGCGGGACTTTTTATGGATGAGCAGTTCTTC
TRBD1,TRBJ2-1,many,TRBV5-5,CASRSLDRVHNEQFF,TGTGCCAGCAGATCCCTCGACAGGGTCCACAATGAGCAGTTCTTC
TRBD2,TRBJ2-5,-,TRBV6-5,CASRASGGTYSGQYF,TGTGCCAGCAGGGCTAGCGGGGGGACCTACAGTGGGCAGTACTTC
-,TRBJ2-5,-,TRBV6-1,CASSITFWETQYF,TGTGCCAGCTCGATTACCTTCTGGGAGACCCAGTACTTC
-,TRBJ1-2,few,TRBV7-2,CASSLSGQKGGYTF,TGTGCCAGCAGCTTATCTGGCCAGAAGGGCGGCTACACCTTC
-,TRBJ2-1,-,TRBV11-2,CASSPPEVGPPSYNEQFF,TGTGCCAGCAGCCCTCCTGAGGTCGGTCCACCCTCCTACAATGAGCAGTTCTTC
TRBD1,TRBJ2-4,-,TRBV20-1,CSARTGQAQYF,TGCAGTGCTAGGACAGGACAGGCCCAGTACTTC
-,TRBJ2-7,few,TRBV6-2/TRBV6-3,CASSAVAGSSEQYF,TGTGCCAGCAGCGCGGTGGCAGGGAGCTCCGAGCAGTACTTC
-,TRBJ1-1,many,TRBV7-9,CASRIMGEAFF,TGTGCCAGCCGTATAATGGGGGAAGCTTTCTTT
-,TRBJ2-3,-,TRBV20-1,CSANPRDTQYF,TGCAGTGCTAACCCGCGAGATACGCAGTATTTT